This entry lists 13 T cell receptor beta chains sequenced from one sample in a study of cytomegalovirus exposure and HLA in healthy donors. Both 60 Vbeta primers and 13 Jbeta primers went into the PCR. The method was immunoSEQ multiplex PCR; TCRdb's version includes in-frame clones alone and lacks a portion of them. The sample lists roughly 99,000 clones; roughly 70% were seen once. The sequencing input was PBMCs. These receptors all come from a woman aged 40 to 50 in good health and CMV-seropositive.

The rearrangement joins TRBV2 to TRBJ1-5; no clear D. Trimming removed 6 bases at V and 1 base at J, with 16 bases between. The CDR3 is made up of 16 amino acids. Germline loops: CDR1 SNHLY, CDR2 FYNNEI. CDR3: CASRLPGPGSNQPQHF. The DNA of the CDR3 is TGTGCCAGCAGACTTCCCGGCCCCGGGAGCAATCAGCCCCAGCATTTT.

The chain recombines TRBV2 with TRBJ2-7; D might be TRBD1 (6 bases). The CDR3 contains 12 residues. The V gene's germline CDR1 is SNHLY and CDR2 FYNNEI. V lost 6 bases and J lost 2, with 8 bases in between. The CDR3 bases are TGTGCCAGCAGAACAGGGCCCTACGAGCAGTACTTC. Protein: CASRTGPYEQYF.

This rearrangement joins TRBV5-8 to TRBJ1-2; tentatively, D is TRBD1 (6 bases). The CDR3 is 15 amino acids. Trimming took off 4 bases at V and 7 bases at J, with 20 bases between the two ends. Germline loops: CDR1 SGHTS, CDR2 YDEGEE. CDR3 amino acids: CASSPWAGEISGYTF. CDR3 DNA: TGTGCCAGCAGCCCGTGGGCAGGGGAAATCTCTGGCTACACCTTC.

This clone was observed a single time. The chain recombines TRBV30 with TRBJ1-4; unclear D gene. The CDR3 consists of 12 residues. CDR1 and CDR2 (germline): GTSNPN, SVGIG (reference sequence). Between the trimmed V and J ends, which lost 2 bases and 8 bases, there was a span of 9 bases. CDR3 region: CAWSYGPEKLFF. CDR3 nucleotides: TGTGCCTGGAGTTATGGGCCCGAAAAACTGTTTTTT.

The chain joins TRBV7-4 to TRBJ1-6; maybe TRBD1 (6 bases). In germline, CDR1 is SGHVT, CDR2 SQSDAQ. The CDR3 loop spans 16 amino acids. Trimming removed 3 bases from V and 10 bases from J, with 19 bases in between. This CDR3 is CASSLLRSPGDSPLHF. CDR3 in DNA: TGTGCCAGCAGCTTGCTCCGGTCTCCAGGGGACTCACCCCTCCACTTT.

This chain joins TRBV7-2 and TRBJ2-1, with 9 bases identical to TRBD1. CDR1 SGHTA and CDR2 FQGNSA come from the germline V gene. The junction had 8 bases not matched to a gene; V was cut back by 5 bases and J by 3 bases. There are 16 residues in the CDR3. CDR3 amino acids: CASSITGGAGYNEQFF. The CDR3 region has the DNA TGTGCCAGCAGCATCACAGGGGGCGCGGGCTACAATGAGCAGTTCTTC.

This clone appeared once. Other DNA sequences in this specimen translate into the identical CDR3. The chain combines TRBV30 with TRBJ1-1; unclear D gene. This CDR3 comprises 15 residues. Trimming took off 3 bases at V and 0 bases at J, with 14 bases between the two ends. Germline CDR1 reads GTSNPN; CDR2 reads SVGIG (reference sequence). CDR3 sequence reads: CAWSEAGWLNTEAFF. In DNA, the CDR3 is TGTGCCTGGAGCGAAGCGGGATGGTTGAACACTGAAGCTTTCTTT.

The V and J genes are TRBV30 and TRBJ1-3; TRBD1 matches 10 bases. J gave up 2 bases and V 8 bases, and 0 bases lay outside the gene matches. The CDR3 has 12 residues. Per germline, CDR1 GTSNPN and CDR2 SVGIG (reference sequence). The CDR3 DNA reads as TGTGCCGGACAGGGGGCTGGAAACACCATATATTTT. The encoded protein is CAGQGAGNTIYF.

The V call is TRBV27, the J call TRBJ2-3; no firm D call. Trimming cost V 5 bases and J 2 bases, with 17 bases left between them. The germline CDR1 and CDR2 sequences are MNHEY and SMNVEV (reference sequence). There are 16 residues in the CDR3. In DNA form, the CDR3 reads TGTGCCAGCAGTCAACCACGCAAGGAGACCACAGATACGCAGTATTTT. It encodes CASSQPRKETTDTQYF.

The chain couples TRBV16 to TRBJ1-5; TRBD1 matches 9 bases. Germline V lookup: CDR1 KGHSY, CDR2 FQNENV. This CDR3 contains 15 residues. V lost 4 bases, J lost 6 bases, and 7 bases stayed unmatched. CDR3 loop: CASSPQGALGQPQHF. The DNA of the CDR3 is TGTGCCAGCAGCCCACAGGGGGCTCTTGGTCAGCCCCAGCATTTT.

CDR3 region: CASSEGHETDGYTF. The DNA of the CDR3 is TGTGCCAGCAGTGAGGGACACGAGACGGATGGCTACACCTTC. The chain uses TRBV6-1 and TRBJ1-2; a possible D gene is TRBD1 (6 bases). The germline V gene encodes CDR1 MNHNS and CDR2 SASEGT. This CDR3 has 14 residues. V lost 3 bases and J 6 bases, leaving 14 bases between the germline ends.

The chain couples TRBV5-6 to TRBJ2-1, with D maybe TRBD1 (5 bases). The germline V gene has CDR1 SGHDT and CDR2 YYEEEE. The CDR3 covers 12 residues. V lost 2 bases to trimming and J lost 9 bases, with 9 bases between them. The CDR3 nucleotides are TGTGCCAGCAGCTTAGGGGTTCCTGAGCAGTTCTTC. This translates into CASSLGVPEQFF.

The chain employs TRBV19 and TRBJ1-5; no clear D. The V gene lost 1 base and the J gene lost 4 bases, with 8 bases spanning the gap. Germline V gene sequence: CDR1 LNHDA, CDR2 SQIVND (reference sequence). This CDR3 has 14 amino acids. Here the CDR3 reads CASSIAAENQPQHF. CDR3 sequence (DNA): TGTGCCAGTAGTATAGCTGCGGAGAATCAGCCCCAGCATTTT.